Shown below are 8 T cell receptor beta chains from a single sample sequenced in a study of blood T cell repertoires in COVID-19 (dated by TCRdb to the early 2020s). Library preparation used the immunoSEQ multiplex PCR assay. Not all clones reach the TCRdb copy of this immuneACCESS table, which keeps in-frame sequences only. Checked studies attribute under half of the gap to unresolved V genes and leave the rest unexplained. This sample has about 300,000 clones in its table, and about nine tenths of those were observed once. The top ten hold about 4.2% of the sample. Specimen: PBMCs or T cells enriched from blood (not recorded which). All receptors derive from a man younger than 40 who had recovered from COVID-19.

This rearrangement joins TRBV3-1 (or the pseudogene TRBV3-2) to TRBJ2-1; D possibly corresponds to TRBD1 (5 bases). The V end was cut by 1 base, the J end by 10 bases, with 8 bases between. Germline CDR1 is LGHDT and CDR2 is YNNKEL (reference sequence). CDR3 size: 12 residues. CDR3 sequence (DNA): TGTGCCAGCAGCCAAGTATCAGGGGAGCAGTTCTTC. Translation: CASSQVSGEQFF.

This chain connects TRBV6-6 to TRBJ1-2, with D possibly being TRBD1 (6 bases). The CDR3 sequence is 15 residues long. V lost 0 bases to trimming and J lost 7 bases, with 15 bases between them. Germline V lookup: CDR1 MNHNY, CDR2 SVGAGI (reference sequence). The CDR3 coding sequence is TGTGCCAGCAGTTACTCCCGGGGTCAGGGGTCTGGCTACACCTTC. This gives the protein CASSYSRGQGSGYTF.

This chain connects TRBV7-8 to TRBJ1-1; D call uncertain. This CDR3 comprises 15 residues. Germline CDR1 SGHVS, CDR2 FQNEAQ. The V end lost 0 bases, the J end lost 3 bases, and 11 bases lay between the germline ends. CDR3 in DNA: TGTGCCAGCAGCTTAGCCGGAGGATTCGACACTGAAGCTTTCTTT. Its translation: CASSLAGGFDTEAFF.

This clone was detected a few times. The chain couples TRBV10-1 to TRBJ2-1; 11 bases fit TRBD2. The trim removed 4 bases at V and 4 bases at J, leaving 3 bases unmatched. CDR3 length equals 15 residues. Germline CDR1 and CDR2: WNHNN and SYGVQD (reference sequence). CDR3 coding DNA: TGCGCCAGCAGTGGACTAGCGGGGACTTACAATGAGCAGTTCTTC. It is translated as CASSGLAGTYNEQFF.

The chain is built from TRBV2 and TRBJ2-7; D perhaps matches TRBD2 (5 bases). The CDR3 covers 15 residues. Germline V gene lookup returns CDR1 SNHLY and CDR2 FYNNEI. The V end lost 4 bases, the J end lost 2 bases, and 15 bases lay between the germline ends. CDR3 coding DNA: TGTGCCAGCAGTGGGGTAAAAGGGCGGGCCTACGAGCAGTACTTC. Translation: CASSGVKGRAYEQYF.

CDR3 amino acids: CASSSTSPGGWYTF. CDR3 sequence (DNA): TGTGCCAGCAGCTCGACATCTCCGGGGGGCTGGTACACCTTC. This sequence joins TRBV11-2 and TRBJ1-2; the D gene is possibly TRBD1 (6 bases). Germline V gene sequence: CDR1 SGHAT, CDR2 FQNNGV. The CDR3 covers 14 residues. The V end was cut by 4 bases, the J end by 11 bases, with 20 bases between.

This rearrangement joins TRBV7-6 to TRBJ2-3, with 14 bases identical to TRBD2. The V segment lost 0 bases and the J segment 12 bases; nucleotides outside the gene matches: 8. The CDR3 runs to 16 residues. Germline assignment: CDR1 SGHVS and CDR2 FNYEAQ. The CDR3 nucleotides read TGTGCCAGCAGCTTAGCGGGGACTAGCGGGAGTACCGTTCAGTATTTT. This sequence encodes CASSLAGTSGSTVQYF.

The rearrangement links TRBV6-5 to TRBJ1-2, with D unclear. V was clipped by 6 bases and J by 7 bases, with 15 bases between them. The CDR3 is 13 residues long. Germline loops: CDR1 MNHEY, CDR2 SVGAGI. The CDR3, as DNA: TGTGCCAGCAGACCCGGGATGGCTAGTGGCTACACCTTC. As protein: CASRPGMASGYTF.